These T cell receptor beta chains were read from a single sample in a study of T cell repertoires in cytomegalovirus infection. Each CDR3 protein gets one entry after TCRdb re-called the reads with MiXCR. The sample consists of some 920,000 distinct CDR3 sequences, about a third of them appearing once. These receptors' antigens are unknown. The starting material was cultured CD8+ T cells from PBMCs, obtained from culture after CMV antigen stimulation. These receptors were obtained from a human donor in good health (CMV status not recorded). Some clones in this sample may be carry-over from other donors' samples. CDR3s include the opening cysteine and the closing phenylalanine or tryptophan. D genes are given only for firm matches. Not every row has a clone size; where given, it reads once, few, many or a size class.

v_gene,d_gene,abundance,j_gene,CDR3nt,CDR3aa
TRBV28,NA,NA,TRBJ2-5,TGTGCCAGCAGTTCCCTGTATCTTGGGGACTCCCCAGAGACCCAGTACTTC,CASSSLYLGDSPETQYF
TRBV20-1,TRBD2,few,TRBJ2-1,TGCAGTGCCACCAACCCGGGCGGGGGGAGTTACAATGAGCAGTTCTTC,CSATNPGGGSYNEQFF
TRBV19,NA,NA,TRBJ1-5,TGTGCCAGTAGTCCCCTTGAGGGGGTCGGCAATCAGCCCCAGCATTTT,CASSPLEGVGNQPQHF
TRBV24-1,NA,NA,TRBJ2-3,TGTGCCACCAGTGATGAGGACCCGAGGGGCCCGGGAGATACGCAGTATTTT,CATSDEDPRGPGDTQYF
TRBV6-1,TRBD2,few,TRBJ2-1,TGTGCCAGCAGTGTCCCTCTGGGGACTAAATACAATGAGCAGTTCTTC,CASSVPLGTKYNEQFF
TRBV6-2/TRBV6-3,NA,NA,TRBJ2-2,TGTGCCAGCAGTTACTACACAGGGTATACCGGGGAGCTGTTTTTT,CASSYYTGYTGELFF
TRBV11-2,NA,NA,TRBJ2-1,TGTGCCAGCAGCTTACCCGGGAAGCAGTTCTTC,CASSLPGKQFF
TRBV7-9,NA,NA,TRBJ1-2,TGTGCCAGCAGGGAAACCGCTGACTACACCTTC,CASRETADYTF
TRBV10-3,TRBD1,few,TRBJ2-2,TGTGCCATCAGGACAGGGGTAAAAAATGGCGGGGAGCTGTTTTTT,CAIRTGVKNGGELFF
TRBV6-1,NA,NA,TRBJ2-2,TGTGCCAGCAGTCCTCGAGGGCCGACCACCGGGGAGCTGTTTTTT,CASSPRGPTTGELFF
TRBV7-3,TRBD1,many,TRBJ2-1,TGTGCCAGCAGCTTTATCCGGGACAGGGCCAATTACAATGAGCAGTTCTTC,CASSFIRDRANYNEQFF
TRBV10-3,TRBD1,NA,TRBJ1-1,TGTGCCATCAGTGAGTCGGGACAGGGGGCGCGGTACACTGAAGCTTTCTTT,CAISESGQGARYTEAFF
TRBV7-8,NA,many,TRBJ1-2,TGTGCCAGCAGGGGTTTAGTGAATTTAAGCTATGGCTACACCTTC,CASRGLVNLSYGYTF
TRBV27,NA,NA,TRBJ1-5,TGTGCCAGCAGTCCCTCGGGAGGGGAGGCGAATCAGCCCCAGCATTTT,CASSPSGGEANQPQHF
TRBV12-3/TRBV12-4,NA,once,TRBJ1-2,TGTGCCAGCGGGGGGGTATACAGTTACTTCTATGGCTACACCTTC,CASGGVYSYFYGYTF
TRBV7-2,TRBD1,NA,TRBJ1-2,TGTGCCAGCGCCGGGACAGGCTATGGCTACACCTTC,CASAGTGYGYTF
TRBV27,TRBD1,few,TRBJ2-2,TGTGCCAGCATCTCCGACAGGGCCCAAAGGGGGACCGGGGAGCTGTTTTTT,CASISDRAQRGTGELFF
TRBV6-5,NA,NA,TRBJ1-1,TGTGCCAGCTTCATCATCCCGAACACTGAAGCTTTCTTT,CASFIIPNTEAFF
TRBV7-8,TRBD1,few,TRBJ2-7,TGTGCCAGCAGCCTACGCAGGGACAGGGTGGGCGAGCAGTACTTC,CASSLRRDRVGEQYF
TRBV19,NA,NA,TRBJ1-1,TGTGCCAGTAGTAGAGGACCAGTTGTGGAAACTGAAGCTTTCTTT,CASSRGPVVETEAFF
TRBV27,NA,NA,TRBJ2-3,TGTGCCAGCAATCCCTCAGCTGGGTCTTATAGAACAGATACGCAGTATTTT,CASNPSAGSYRTDTQYF
TRBV7-4,NA,NA,TRBJ1-1,TGTGCCAGCAGCTTCGTGATCGGGGGCGCTGAAGCTTTCTTT,CASSFVIGGAEAFF
TRBV7-9,TRBD2,NA,TRBJ2-2,TGTGCCAGCAGCTTCGCGACTAGCGCAAACACCGGGGAGCTGTTTTTT,CASSFATSANTGELFF
TRBV7-9,TRBD1,few,TRBJ1-2,TGTGCCAGCAGCTTAGGAACAGGGGTGAACTATGGCTACACCTTC,CASSLGTGVNYGYTF
TRBV5-6,NA,NA,TRBJ2-3,TGTGCCAGCAGCTTGGTTCAGGGGCTCACAGATACGCAGTATTTT,CASSLVQGLTDTQYF
TRBV2,NA,few,TRBJ2-1,TGTGCCAGCAGAGACCCTTCAACCTTGCAGGGGCGTGAGCAGTTCTTC,CASRDPSTLQGREQFF
TRBV29-1,TRBD1,few,TRBJ2-5,TGCAGCGTTGACCAAGGACAGGAAGAGACCCAGTACTTC,CSVDQGQEETQYF